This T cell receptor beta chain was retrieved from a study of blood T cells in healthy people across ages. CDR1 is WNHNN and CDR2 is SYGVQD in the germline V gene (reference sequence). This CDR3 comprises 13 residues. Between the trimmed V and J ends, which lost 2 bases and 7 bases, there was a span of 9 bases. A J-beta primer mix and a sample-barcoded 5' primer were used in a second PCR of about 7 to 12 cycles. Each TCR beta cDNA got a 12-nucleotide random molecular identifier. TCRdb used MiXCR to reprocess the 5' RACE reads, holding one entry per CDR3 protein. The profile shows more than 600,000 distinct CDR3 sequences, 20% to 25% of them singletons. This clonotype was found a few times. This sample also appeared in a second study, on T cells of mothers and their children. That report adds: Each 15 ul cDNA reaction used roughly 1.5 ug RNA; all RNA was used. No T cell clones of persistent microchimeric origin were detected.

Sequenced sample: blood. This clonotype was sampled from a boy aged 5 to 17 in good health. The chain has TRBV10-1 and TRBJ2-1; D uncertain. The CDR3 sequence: CASSEPQGNEQFF. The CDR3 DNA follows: TGCGCCAGCAGTGAGCCCCAAGGAAATGAGCAGTTCTTC.